These 18 T cell receptor beta chains share one sample of origin, sequenced in a study of blood T cells in healthy people across ages. Alongside a J-beta primer mix, a sample-barcoded 5' primer served in a second PCR lasting roughly 6 to 11 cycles. TCRdb re-called the 5' RACE reads with MiXCR, one entry per CDR3 protein. Here the sample spans hundreds of thousands of distinct CDR3 sequences, around three fifths being singletons. Sequencing was performed on blood. The receptors derive from a man in his forties in good health.

The J gene is TRBJ2-3, the V gene TRBV6-4; possibly TRBD2 for D (6 bases). The V and J ends lost 1 base and 11 bases respectively, with 10 bases between them. Germline assignment: CDR1 MRHNA and CDR2 SNTAGT. This CDR3 comprises 12 residues. CDR3 sequence: CASSDLAGKQYF. The CDR3, as DNA: TGTGCCAGCAGTGACTTGGCGGGAAAGCAGTATTTT.

The chain uses TRBV5-6 and TRBJ2-3; 9 nucleotides align to TRBD1. The CDR3 loop spans 17 amino acids. Per germline, CDR1 SGHDT and CDR2 YYEEEE. Losses at the gene ends were 4 bases for V and 3 bases for J; bases not matched to a gene: 12. The CDR3 sequence is CASSLDPGQGLTDTQYF. For the CDR3, the DNA is TGTGCCAGCAGCCTCGATCCGGGACAGGGTTTGACAGATACGCAGTATTTT.

The chain recombines TRBV28 with TRBJ1-5; D gene uncertain. Trimming took off 6 bases at V and 9 bases at J, with 15 bases between the two ends. This CDR3 has 13 residues. Per the germline V gene, CDR1 is MDHEN and CDR2 is SYDVKM. CDR3: CASSRPRTTPQHF. The CDR3 DNA reads as TGTGCCAGCAGCCGACCGCGGACGACGCCCCAGCATTTT.

The chain combines TRBV11-3 with TRBJ2-1; D unclear. The CDR3 has 13 amino acids. In germline, CDR1 is SGHNT, CDR2 YENEEA. The V end lost 5 bases, the J end lost 10 bases, and 15 bases lay between the germline ends. This chain's CDR3 is CASSPASSWEQFF. In DNA, the CDR3 is TGTGCCAGCAGCCCTGCGAGCAGCTGGGAGCAGTTCTTC.

The gene calls are TRBV7-6 and TRBJ2-1; 8 bases match TRBD1. This CDR3 region has 15 residues. The germline V gene encodes CDR1 SGHVS and CDR2 FNYEAQ. The V and J ends lost 1 base and 7 bases, in that order; junction bases with no gene match: 6. This CDR3 reads CASSLGTGFQNEQFF. CDR3 DNA: TGTGCCAGCAGCTTAGGGACAGGGTTTCAGAATGAGCAGTTCTTC. The full variable domain, with the rest looked up from reference TRBV7-6 and TRBJ2-1, is GAGVSQSPRYKVTKRGQDVALRCDPISGHVSLYWYRQALGQGPEFLTYFNYEAQQDKSGLPNDRFSAERPEGSISTLTIQRTEQRDSAMYRCASSLGTGFQNEQFFGPGTRLTVL.

The rearrangement links TRBV6-2 or TRBV6-3 to TRBJ2-5; no clear D. Germline V gene data show CDR1 as MNHEY and CDR2 as SVGEGT. The V end lost 10 bases, the J end lost 11 bases, and 29 bases lay between the germline ends. CDR3 size: 15 residues. CDR3 loop: CATVFRPLKFTMQYF. DNA for the CDR3: TGTGCCACCGTATTTAGACCTCTGAAATTTACGATGCAGTACTTC.

This clonotype turned up a few times. The chain has TRBV4-1 and TRBJ2-1; TRBD1 is a possible D gene (6 bases). This CDR3 comprises 15 residues. The germline V gene has CDR1 MGHRA and CDR2 YSYEKL. V was shortened by 4 bases and J by 3 bases, with 13 bases between the two germline ends. The CDR3 is CASSLGPGHYNEQFF. In DNA, the CDR3 is TGCGCCAGCAGCCTCGGGCCGGGACACTACAATGAGCAGTTCTTC.

V and J are TRBV7-9 and TRBJ2-7, with D possibly matching TRBD2 (6 bases). Trimming cost V 2 bases and J 6 bases, with 17 bases left between them. Germline assignment: CDR1 SEHNR and CDR2 FQNEAQ (reference sequence). CDR3 length: 15 amino acids. This chain's CDR3 is CASSLRETVSAEQYF. The CDR3 coding sequence is TGTGCCAGCAGCTTACGGGAGACAGTTTCTGCCGAGCAGTACTTC.

This clonotype was counted only a few times. The V and J genes are TRBV6-6 and TRBJ2-1; TRBD1 matches at 11 bases. Germline V CDR1 and CDR2: MNHNY, SVGAGI (reference sequence). This CDR3 region has 17 residues. The J segment lost 8 bases and the V segment lost 2 bases, leaving 11 bases of the junction unmatched. The CDR3 spells CASSYRQGQGALHEQFF. Written as DNA, the CDR3 is TGTGCCAGCAGTTACAGGCAAGGACAGGGGGCATTGCATGAGCAGTTCTTC.

This clonotype came up a few times. The chain joins TRBV9 to TRBJ2-3, with TRBD2 identical over 11 bases. The CDR3 is made up of 16 amino acids. Germline V lookup: CDR1 SGDLS, CDR2 YYNGEE. The V segment lost 4 bases and the J segment 0 bases; nucleotides outside the gene matches: 4. The CDR3 region has the DNA TGTGCCAGCAGCTTTCGACTAGCGGGGAGCACAGATACGCAGTATTTT. Translated: CASSFRLAGSTDTQYF.

This clonotype came up many times. The chain joins TRBV25-1 to TRBJ1-2, with D perhaps TRBD1 (6 bases). The V gene lost 6 bases and the J gene lost 6 bases, with 14 bases spanning the gap. The CDR3 length is 13 residues. Germline loops: CDR1 MGHDK, CDR2 SYGVNS. The DNA for the CDR3 is TGTGCCAGCAGAGTGGACAGCGAAAATGGCTACACCTTC. It is translated as CASRVDSENGYTF.

The rearrangement links TRBV10-2 to TRBJ1-5, with TRBD1 identical over 7 bases. The CDR3 has 17 amino acids. Trimming removed 6 bases from V and 0 bases from J; junction bases left unmatched: 11. Germline CDR1 and CDR2: WSHSY and SAAADI. Here the CDR3 reads CASREETGSYSNQPQHF. DNA for the CDR3: TGCGCCAGCAGAGAGGAGACAGGGTCATATAGCAATCAGCCCCAGCATTTT.

The chain links TRBV10-3 to TRBJ2-5; D remains unclear. This CDR3 spans 13 amino acids. Germline CDR1 ENHRY, CDR2 SYGVKD. The V gene lost 5 bases and the J gene lost 2 bases, with 9 bases spanning the gap. The DNA of the CDR3 is TGTGCCATCAGTAGAGCCAGGCAAGAGACCCAGTACTTC. This gives the protein CAISRARQETQYF.

Only a few counts were recorded for this clonotype. The chain employs TRBV29-1 and TRBJ1-1; D not resolved. From germline, CDR1 is SQVTM and CDR2 ANQGSEA. V lost 4 bases and J lost 1, with 4 bases in between. This CDR3 is 11 amino acids long. CDR3 amino acids: CSVGRNTEAFF. The CDR3 nucleotides read TGCAGCGTTGGGAGGAACACTGAAGCTTTCTTT.

The V gene is TRBV5-1, the J gene TRBJ2-1; D remains ambiguous. V dropped 4 bases and J dropped 5 bases, with 13 bases sitting between them. The CDR3 is 14 residues long. In germline, CDR1 is SGHRS, CDR2 YFSETQ. The CDR3 protein is CASSLRPSDNEQFF. The CDR3, as DNA: TGCGCCAGCAGCCTGCGGCCGTCGGACAATGAGCAGTTCTTC.

The chain has TRBV6-1 and TRBJ2-5, with D perhaps TRBD1 or TRBD2 (6 bases each). Germline V gives CDR1 MNHNS, CDR2 SASEGT. The CDR3 length is 15 residues. V shed 3 bases and J shed 2 bases, with 13 bases lying between them. This CDR3 is CASSDLAGTQETQYF. The DNA of the CDR3 is TGTGCCAGCAGTGATTTGGCGGGGACACAAGAGACCCAGTACTTC.

The J gene is TRBJ2-1, the V gene TRBV7-2, with 8 bases fitting TRBD2. J lost 8 bases, V lost 3 bases, and 9 bases had no gene match. Germline V gives CDR1 SGHTA, CDR2 FQGNSA. The CDR3 runs to 15 residues. The CDR3 nucleotides are TGTGCCAGCAGCTTTGCGAGCGGGAGCTTGGATGAGCAGTTCTTC. Protein: CASSFASGSLDEQFF.

The V call is TRBV9, the J call TRBJ1-2; D gene ambiguous. CDR1 is SGDLS and CDR2 is YYNGEE in the germline V gene. With 0 bases removed from V and 4 bases from J, the gap between germline ends came to 16 bases. This CDR3 region has 16 residues. The CDR3 DNA follows: TGTGCCAGCAGCGTAGGGGCGACGGGTTTTGGCTATGGCTACACCTTC. Translation gives CASSVGATGFGYGYTF.